Each of the 26 T cell receptor beta chains below was sequenced from the same sample in a study of monozygotic twins with inflammatory bowel disease. One entry per CDR3 protein, without DNA, is what TCRdb gives after re-calling the 5' RACE reads. In all, the sample yields 200,000 to 250,000 distinct CDR3 sequences. The sample was blood. The receptors stem from a human donor with ulcerative colitis or Crohn's disease, or a healthy co-twin of an affected twin (not recorded which).

This chain links TRBV3-1 with TRBJ2-7; TCRdb returns TRBD1, unconfirmable since there is no DNA. Germline CDR1 reads LGHDT; CDR2 reads YNNKEL (reference sequence). The CDR3 is 14 residues long. The CDR3 region is CASSHQGVNYEQYF.

The chain couples TRBV5-1 to TRBJ1-2; absent DNA, TCRdb's TRBD1 call cannot be checked. The CDR3 length is 15 residues. Per the germline V gene, CDR1 is SGHRS and CDR2 is YFSETQ. CDR3 in amino acids: CASSLVPGGGYGYTF. The full variable domain, its missing parts supplied by reference TRBV5-1 and TRBJ1-2, is KAGVTQTPRYLIKTRGQQVTLSCSPISGHRSVSWYQQTPGQGLQFLFEYFSETQRNKGNFPGRFSGRQFSNSRSEMNVSTLELGDSALYLCASSLVPGGGYGYTFGSGTRLTVV.

The chain recombines TRBV5-4 with TRBJ1-2; TCRdb's D gene call, TRBD1, goes unchecked for lack of DNA. Germline CDR1 is SGHNT and CDR2 is YYREEE (reference sequence). This CDR3 has 15 amino acids. CDR3 loop: CASSSTGVVGYGYTF.

The J gene is TRBJ2-1, the V gene TRBV20-1; TCRdb lists TRBD2, though no DNA is available to test this call. Germline lookup yields CDR1 DFQATT and CDR2 SNEGSKA (reference sequence). The CDR3 is 15 amino acids. CDR3 loop: CSATRTDSGKNKQFF.

The chain recombines TRBV30 with TRBJ2-7; TCRdb's D gene call, TRBD2, goes unchecked for lack of DNA. Germline V lookup: CDR1 GTSNPN, CDR2 SVGIG (reference sequence). The CDR3 totals 14 residues. This CDR3 reads CAWRRLAGNYEQYF.

The V call is TRBV27, the J call TRBJ1-5; the D gene TCRdb calls, TRBD1, cannot be checked with no DNA. Germline loops: CDR1 MNHEY, CDR2 SMNVEV (reference sequence). The CDR3 is 13 amino acids. CDR3 amino acids: CASSLTTGGPRYF.

The V gene is TRBV19, the J gene TRBJ1-1; TCRdb's D call of TRBD1 is untestable without DNA. Germline-derived CDR1 and CDR2 are LNHDA and SQIVND (reference sequence). The CDR3 contains 17 residues. This chain's CDR3 is CASSIPQQRGMNTEAFF.

The chain joins TRBV10-2 to TRBJ1-1. The CDR3 consists of 14 residues. Germline lookup yields CDR1 WSHSY and CDR2 SAAADI. CDR3 residues: CASRGGSTDTEAFF.

This sequence joins TRBV9 and TRBJ2-2; absent DNA, TCRdb's TRBD2 call cannot be checked. The CDR3 has 15 amino acids. Per germline, CDR1 SGDLS and CDR2 YYNGEE. The CDR3 region is CASSTGLAGYGELFF.

V usage is TRBV25-1 and J usage is TRBJ2-7; with no DNA, the TCRdb D assignment of TRBD2 cannot be verified. The CDR3 loop spans 15 amino acids. Germline V CDR1 and CDR2: MGHDK, SYGVNS. This CDR3 is CASSEGGGRVYEQYF.

The chain is built from TRBV7-9 and TRBJ2-1; absent DNA, TCRdb's TRBD1 call cannot be checked. The CDR3 contains 15 residues. CDR1 is SEHNR and CDR2 is FQNEAQ in the germline V gene (reference sequence). Here the CDR3 reads CASSLGGGQGNEQFF.

This chain connects TRBV6-5 to TRBJ1-1; the D call of TRBD1 rests on TCRdb alone, since no DNA is present to check it. The CDR3 has 15 amino acids. CDR1 and CDR2 (germline): MNHEY, SVGAGI. The CDR3 loop reads CASSLDRGWEAEAFF.

The chain combines TRBV7-2 with TRBJ1-2. CDR1 is SGHTA, CDR2 FQGNSA, per germline. This CDR3 has 16 residues. The CDR3 sequence is CASSLGRGVDGKGYTF.

The V and J genes are TRBV4-3 and TRBJ2-7; lacking DNA, the TRBD2 call made by TCRdb goes unchecked. CDR3 size: 19 residues. In germline, CDR1 is LGHNA, CDR2 YSLEER. The CDR3 is CASSQETVLGRTSDYEQYF.

J is TRBJ2-7 and V is TRBV3-1; TCRdb proposes TRBD1, but this gene call is untestable without DNA. Germline CDR1 reads LGHDT; CDR2 reads YNNKEL (reference sequence). The CDR3 totals 15 residues. The CDR3 here is CASSQVGGAPYEQYF.

V and J are TRBV11-2 and TRBJ2-7; the TCRdb D gene call, TRBD2, has no DNA to confirm it. CDR1 is SGHAT and CDR2 is FQNNGV in the germline V gene. The length of the CDR3 is 14 residues. The CDR3 here is CASSLDWGVDEQYF.

The chain has TRBV10-3 and TRBJ1-3. Germline V gives CDR1 ENHRY, CDR2 SYGVKD. The CDR3 extends over 14 amino acids. CDR3 sequence reads: CAISGVFLGDTTYF.

The chain couples TRBV6-6 to TRBJ1-1; TCRdb selects TRBD1, and the lack of DNA leaves this call unchecked. There are 14 residues in the CDR3. CDR1 and CDR2 from the germline V gene are MNHNY and SVGAGI (reference sequence). The CDR3 protein is CASSAGTENTEAFF.

The chain links TRBV12-3 or TRBV12-4 to TRBJ2-3; TCRdb's assignment of TRBD1 cannot be checked, as there is no DNA. This CDR3 comprises 15 residues. The CDR3 reads CASRRQGTSTDTQYF.

The rearrangement uses TRBV15 and TRBJ2-7; the TCRdb call, TRBD1, lacks DNA for checking. The germline CDR1 and CDR2 sequences are LNHNV and YYDKDF (reference sequence). This CDR3 contains 15 residues. The CDR3 protein is CATSRAGPGSHEQYF.

V and J are TRBV18 and TRBJ2-7; with no DNA, the TCRdb D assignment of TRBD1 cannot be verified. This CDR3 has 14 residues. Germline CDR1 is KGHSH and CDR2 is LQKENI. CDR3 in amino acids: CASSRQGQGGEQYF.

The chain links TRBV30 to TRBJ2-7; there is no DNA to check the TCRdb D call of TRBD2. Germline CDR1 reads GTSNPN; CDR2 reads SVGIG (reference sequence). The CDR3 covers 11 residues. CDR3 amino acids: CAWSREDEQYF.

J is TRBJ1-2 and V is TRBV7-2; TCRdb's D call, TRBD1, is unchecked because there is no DNA. Germline V gene data show CDR1 as SGHTA and CDR2 as FQGNSA. CDR3 length: 15 residues. The CDR3 reads CASRSGLAGNYGYTF. The variable domain in full, completed from reference TRBV7-2 and TRBJ1-2, reads GAGVSQSPSNKVTEKGKDVELRCDPISGHTALYWYRQSLGQGLEFLIYFQGNSAPDKSGLPSDRFSAERTGGSVSTLTIQRTQQEDSAVYLCASRSGLAGNYGYTFGSGTRLTVV.

The chain couples TRBV29-1 to TRBJ1-1. This CDR3 is 11 amino acids long. The germline V gene has CDR1 SQVTM and CDR2 ANQGSEA. This CDR3 reads CSTTHITEAFF.

J is TRBJ2-5 and V is TRBV20-1; there is no DNA to check the TCRdb D call of TRBD2. Germline lookup yields CDR1 DFQATT and CDR2 SNEGSKA (reference sequence). CDR3 length: 14 amino acids. CDR3 in amino acids: CSAPTSGSTETQYF.

V gene TRBV19 combines with J gene TRBJ1-4; TCRdb designates TRBD1, a call that cannot be tested without DNA. The CDR3 is made up of 15 amino acids. Germline assignment: CDR1 LNHDA and CDR2 SQIVND (reference sequence). The CDR3 is CASSSTGTGGEKLFF.